These 22 T cell receptor beta chains were all obtained from the same sample, sequenced in a study of shared clonotypes between healthy human individuals (dated by TCRdb to 2019 to 2021). The library was prepared using the immunoSEQ multiplex PCR assay. TCRdb took this table from immuneACCESS and kept in-frame rearrangements with V and J called. Such tables lack part of the clones; where checked against another copy, unresolved V genes explain under half of the gap, and the rest is unexplained. Here the sample has about a million clones; around three quarters occur a single time. In total, the top ten clones hold 0.7% to 0.95% of the sample. Source material: memory CD4+ T cells from PBMCs. Read against the paper, the sample's cell subset or site label means: CD45RA-negative fraction. Receptor source: a man younger than 35 in good health. Some clones in this sample may be carry-over from other donors' samples.

The rearrangement uses TRBV5-6 and TRBJ1-2; TRBD1 is a possible D gene (6 bases). The germline gives CDR1 SGHDT, CDR2 YYEEEE. The CDR3 is made up of 14 amino acids. Deletions cut 5 bases from V and 3 bases from J, with 14 bases between. CDR3 protein: CASRPDRTHYGYTF. The DNA of the CDR3 is TGTGCCAGCAGGCCCGACAGGACTCACTATGGCTACACCTTC.

This clone was found once. The DNA for the CDR3 is TGTGCCAGCAGCAAGGGCGGGGAACCAGATACGCAGTATTTT. It yields the protein CASSKGGEPDTQYF. The J gene is TRBJ2-3, the V gene TRBV11-2; D might be TRBD2 (6 bases). With 5 bases removed from V and 4 bases from J, the gap between germline ends came to 13 bases. Germline CDR1 SGHAT, CDR2 FQNNGV. The length of the CDR3 is 14 residues.

This chain uses TRBV7-9 with TRBJ2-1; the match to TRBD2 covers 9 bases. The CDR3 totals 14 residues. After removal of 3 bases from V and 4 bases from J, the junction contained 1 base not matched to a gene. CDR1 and CDR2 (germline): SEHNR, FQNEAQ (reference sequence). The CDR3 loop reads CASSLTSGYNEQFF. In DNA, the CDR3 is TGTGCCAGCAGCTTGACTAGCGGTTACAATGAGCAGTTCTTC. Based on the CDR3 plus reference TRBV7-9 and TRBJ2-1, the full variable domain is DTGVSQNPRHKITKRGQNVTFRCDPISEHNRLYWYRQTLGQGPEFLTYFQNEAQLEKSRLLSDRFSAERPKGSFSTLEIQRTEQGDSAMYLCASSLTSGYNEQFFGPGTRLTVL.

This chain links TRBV7-2 with TRBJ1-5; no reliable D call. Germline CDR1 and CDR2: SGHTA and FQGNSA. The germline V and J ends were trimmed by 1 base and 6 bases, with 10 bases remaining between them. This CDR3 region has 14 residues. The CDR3: CASSLVGRPQPQHF. As DNA, the CDR3 is TGTGCCAGCAGCTTAGTAGGCAGACCTCAGCCCCAGCATTTT.

The rearrangement joins TRBV15 to TRBJ2-1; D ambiguous. This CDR3 comprises 10 residues. The germline gives CDR1 LNHNV, CDR2 YYDKDF (reference sequence). This chain's CDR3 is CARYYNEQFF. CDR3 in DNA: TGTGCACGATATTACAATGAGCAGTTCTTC.

The chain uses TRBV15 and TRBJ2-7; D is possibly TRBD1 or TRBD2 (6 bases each). V dropped 0 bases and J dropped 6 bases, with 9 bases sitting between them. The CDR3 runs to 13 residues. Germline CDR1 and CDR2: LNHNV and YYDKDF (reference sequence). The CDR3: CATSREWGAEQYF. In DNA, the CDR3 is TGTGCCACCAGCAGAGAGTGGGGGGCCGAGCAGTACTTC. Full variable domain (rest looked up from reference TRBV15 and TRBJ2-7): DAMVIQNPRYQVTQFGKPVTLSCSQTLNHNVMYWYQQKSSQAPKLLFHYYDKDFNNEADTPDNFQSRRPNTSFCFLDIRSPGLGDTAMYLCATSREWGAEQYFGPGTRLTVT.

The chain has TRBV5-6 and TRBJ2-7; a weak D match, TRBD2 (7 bases). This CDR3 is 15 amino acids long. Germline values: CDR1 SGHDT, CDR2 YYEEEE. Between the trimmed V and J ends, which lost 4 bases and 3 bases, there was a span of 17 bases. This chain's CDR3 is CASSLRGAGVYEQYF. The CDR3 nucleotides are TGTGCCAGCAGCCTCCGGGGGGCGGGAGTCTACGAGCAGTACTTC.

This clone was observed at least ten times. The chain couples TRBV28 to TRBJ1-4, with no clear D. The CDR3 is made up of 10 amino acids. CDR1 MDHEN and CDR2 SYDVKM come from the germline V gene. V was shortened by 5 bases and J by 8 bases, with 3 bases between the two germline ends. Written as DNA, the CDR3 is TGTGCCAGCAGTCAAGAAAAACTGTTTTTT. Amino acid sequence: CASSQEKLFF.

V and J are TRBV9 and TRBJ1-1; D gene uncertain. CDR3 length: 13 amino acids. The germline V gene has CDR1 SGDLS and CDR2 YYNGEE. V was clipped by 6 bases and J by 1 base, with 10 bases between them. CDR3 residues: CASTAGPNTEAFF. The CDR3, as DNA: TGTGCCAGCACGGCGGGCCCGAACACTGAAGCTTTCTTT.

This clone has ten or more counts. A read error may account for a junction end that differs from germline. The chain links TRBV5-8 to TRBJ1-2; D not resolved. The length of the CDR3 is 11 residues. Germline CDR1 reads SGHTS; CDR2 reads YDEGEE. This chain's CDR3 is CASSFRGNPLF. The CDR3 region has the DNA TGTGCCAGCAGCTTTCGCGGTAATCCTCTCTTC.

Remarks on this clone: With a far larger clone one base away, a read error is the likely cause. The same CDR3 arises from other DNA sequences in this sample as well. In DNA form, the CDR3 reads TGTGCCATCAGCGACGCACTAGCGCAAGCTTACGAGCAGTACTTC. Its translation is CAISDALAQAYEQYF. V gene TRBV10-3 combines with J gene TRBJ2-7; 7 bases agree with TRBD2. V dropped 6 bases and J dropped 4; count of bases not matched to a gene: 12. The CDR3 length is 15 residues. Germline CDR1 ENHRY, CDR2 SYGVKD.

The chain couples TRBV19 to TRBJ1-5; 9 positions match TRBD1. Germline V gene data show CDR1 as LNHDA and CDR2 as SQIVND (reference sequence). The ends lost 6 bases at V and 6 bases at J; junction bases unmatched: 9. The CDR3 length is 15 residues. CDR3 coding DNA: TGTGCCAGTAGCCGGGGACAGGGTATATTTCAGCCCCAGCATTTT. Translated: CASSRGQGIFQPQHF.

This clone is a singleton in its sample. V and J are TRBV4-1 and TRBJ1-5, with D maybe TRBD1 (5 bases). Germline values: CDR1 MGHRA, CDR2 YSYEKL. The CDR3 extends over 14 amino acids. The V end lost 8 bases, the J end lost 2 bases, and 13 bases lay between the germline ends. CDR3 loop: CASAGGVGNQPQHF. The CDR3 DNA follows: TGCGCCAGCGCTGGGGGTGTTGGCAATCAGCCCCAGCATTTT.

This clone was picked up a small number of times. The chain carries TRBV28 and TRBJ1-4; TRBD1 aligns across 9 bases. J gave up 3 bases and V 4 bases, and 9 bases lay outside the gene matches. The CDR3 contains 17 residues. Germline CDR1 MDHEN, CDR2 SYDVKM. CDR3 sequence (DNA): TGTGCCAGCAGTTCTTCACAGGGGGCTGGGGCTAATGAAAAACTGTTTTTT. Translation: CASSSSQGAGANEKLFF.

This rearrangement joins TRBV9 to TRBJ1-2; no definite D call. The CDR3 consists of 14 residues. CDR1 and CDR2 from the germline V gene are SGDLS and YYNGEE. V lost 4 bases, J lost 3 bases, and 13 bases lay in between. DNA for the CDR3: TGTGCCAGCAGCCCTCGTCGGCAGGACTATGGCTACACCTTC. It specifies CASSPRRQDYGYTF.

J is TRBJ2-1 and V is TRBV11-2; D is unresolved. Germline loops: CDR1 SGHAT, CDR2 FQNNGV. Trimming stripped 1 base from V and 1 base from J, with 8 bases between. This CDR3 has 15 amino acids. In nucleotides, the CDR3 is TGTGCCAGCAGCTTAGTCGTTAGGTCCTACAATGAGCAGTTCTTC. This codes for CASSLVVRSYNEQFF.

This chain uses TRBV11-2 with TRBJ1-1; unclear D gene. Per germline, CDR1 SGHAT and CDR2 FQNNGV. The CDR3 is 12 residues long. Trimming pared 7 bases from V and 4 bases from J, leaving 10 bases between. The CDR3 sequence: CASTLWGTEAFF. In DNA, the CDR3 is TGTGCCAGCACTCTCTGGGGCACTGAAGCTTTCTTT.

This chain uses TRBV12-5 with TRBJ1-1, with TRBD1 matching 7 bases. Germline CDR1 and CDR2: LGHNT and FRNRAP. CDR3 length: 14 residues. J was trimmed by 1 base and V by 5 bases; bases with no gene match: 4. CDR3 sequence reads: CASGRTGTNTEAFF. In nucleotides, the CDR3 is TGTGCTAGTGGTCGGACAGGCACGAACACTGAAGCTTTCTTT.

This clone has a count of ten or more. This sample includes further DNA sequences coding for the same CDR3. This rearrangement joins TRBV30 to TRBJ2-2; no clear D gene. CDR1 and CDR2 (germline): GTSNPN, SVGIG (reference sequence). V dropped 0 bases and J dropped 5 bases, with 7 bases sitting between them. The CDR3 totals 13 residues. The CDR3 nucleotides read TGTGCCTGGAGTGTACTTAGGACCGGGGAGCTGTTTTTT. Its protein is CAWSVLRTGELFF.

The V gene is TRBV5-1, the J gene TRBJ2-6; 7 bases align to TRBD1. The CDR3 is made up of 16 amino acids. The trim removed 3 bases at V and 3 bases at J, leaving 6 bases unmatched. Germline V gives CDR1 SGHRS, CDR2 YFSETQ. CDR3 residues: CASSSGTVGGANVLTF. In DNA, the CDR3 is TGCGCCAGCAGCTCCGGGACAGTTGGTGGGGCCAACGTCCTGACTTTC.

With respect to this clone: Other DNA sequences within the sample encode an identical CDR3. This chain connects TRBV29-1 to TRBJ1-1; tentatively, D is TRBD1 (5 bases). CDR1 is SQVTM, CDR2 ANQGSEA, per germline. The CDR3 runs to 12 residues. Trimming took off 4 bases at V and 1 base at J, with 7 bases between the two ends. DNA of the CDR3: TGCAGCGTTGGTCAGGGGAACACTGAAGCTTTCTTT. Its protein product is CSVGQGNTEAFF.

J is TRBJ2-3 and V is TRBV18, with 8 bases identical to TRBD2. Unmatched junction bases numbered 14, after V lost 5 bases and J lost 10 bases. Germline V lookup: CDR1 KGHSH, CDR2 LQKENI. This CDR3 contains 15 residues. In DNA form, the CDR3 reads TGTGCCAGCTCAACGGAAAGCGGGAGCTCCAGACCGCAGTATTTT. This sequence encodes CASSTESGSSRPQYF.